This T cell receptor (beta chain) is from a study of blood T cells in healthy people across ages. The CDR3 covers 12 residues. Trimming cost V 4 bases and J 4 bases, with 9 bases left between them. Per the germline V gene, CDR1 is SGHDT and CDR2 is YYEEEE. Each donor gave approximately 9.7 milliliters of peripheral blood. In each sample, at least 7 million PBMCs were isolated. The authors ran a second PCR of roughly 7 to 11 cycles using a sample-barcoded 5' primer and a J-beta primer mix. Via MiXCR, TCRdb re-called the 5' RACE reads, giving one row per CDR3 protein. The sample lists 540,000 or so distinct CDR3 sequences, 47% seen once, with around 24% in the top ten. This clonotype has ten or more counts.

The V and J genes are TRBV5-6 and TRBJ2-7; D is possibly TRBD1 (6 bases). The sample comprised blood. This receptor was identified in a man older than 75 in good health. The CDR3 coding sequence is TGTGCCAGCAGCAAAGGGACATACGAGCAGTACTTC. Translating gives CASSKGTYEQYF.